This T cell receptor (beta chain) comes out of a study of blood T cell repertoires in COVID-19. Study-level information: The study drew acute and convalescent COVID-19 samples from the United States, Italy and Spain.

The study assigned cohorts using participant-reported clinical history. Original handling: Amplification with reference gene primers provided the estimates of nucleated cell counts. Assay: immunoSEQ multiplex PCR; the TCRdb copy retains only in-frame clones and omits some. V and J calls and clone size are given by that table; D and trimming were obtained from the DNA. The data contain just over 250,000 clones, 80% to 90% of them seen just once; the ten biggest clones take up approximately 4.5%. The sample taken for sequencing was PBMCs or T cells enriched from blood (not recorded which). The receptor comes from a young man with acute COVID-19.

The CDR3 reads CASRPGQPNTEAFF. The CDR3 DNA reads as TGTGCCAGCAGGCCGGGACAACCTAACACTGAAGCTTTCTTT. The rearrangement links TRBV11-3 to TRBJ1-1, with a possible D match to TRBD1 (6 bases). V shed 6 bases and J shed 2 bases, with 13 bases lying between them. Germline CDR1 and CDR2: SGHNT and YENEEA. CDR3 length: 14 amino acids.